This paragraph covers one TCR beta chain sequence. Antigen: not known. This sample is part of a study of tumor-infiltrating lymphocytes in localized non-small cell lung cancer. Study-level findings and limits: Immunotypes IM1 and IM2 had similar TCR-derived T-cell fractions. Recurrence-free survival showed no association with tumor T-cell fraction. Only some patients had TCR sequencing, depending on available tissue.

Trimming took 1 base from V and 9 from J, leaving 22 bases between them. The CDR3 runs 16 residues. Germline lookup yields CDR1 MDHEN and CDR2 SYDVKM. TCRdb's table, derived via immunoSEQ multiplex PCR, lists solely in-frame clones and lacks some. The sample carries 15,000 to 20,000 clones, about three quarters recorded once. This TCR was sampled from a human donor with non-small cell lung cancer. Input material: lung tumor tissue. The chain employs TRBV28 and TRBJ2-7; D possibly corresponds to TRBD1 (6 bases). CDR3 bases: TGTGCCAGCAGTTTATCCGGGACAACTTCTCTACGAGGGCAGTACTTC. Translating gives CASSLSGTTSLRGQYF. Based on the CDR3 plus reference TRBV28 and TRBJ2-7, the full variable domain is DVKVTQSSRYLVKRTGEKVFLECVQDMDHENMFWYRQDPGLGLRLIYFSYDVKMKEKGDIPEGYSVSREKKERFSLILESASTNQTSMYLCASSLSGTTSLRGQYFGPGTRLTVT.